This section outlines one T cell receptor beta chain sequence together with its context. This entry comes from a study of monozygotic twins with cystic fibrosis. V lost 5 bases, J lost 7 bases, and 7 bases stayed unmatched. The germline CDR1 and CDR2 sequences are MNHEY and SVGAGI. The CDR3 has 15 residues. TCRdb's table, derived via immunoSEQ multiplex PCR, lists solely in-frame clones and lacks some. The sample records under 40,000 clones, 96% being singletons. This rearrangement joins TRBV6-5 to TRBJ1-6, with 8 bases aligning to TRBD1. The receptor was isolated from a girl aged 2-15 years with cystic fibrosis. Sequenced material: blood. CDR3 loop: CASSPETGANSPLHF. The DNA of the CDR3 is TGTGCCAGCAGTCCCGAGACAGGGGCCAATTCACCCCTCCACTTT.